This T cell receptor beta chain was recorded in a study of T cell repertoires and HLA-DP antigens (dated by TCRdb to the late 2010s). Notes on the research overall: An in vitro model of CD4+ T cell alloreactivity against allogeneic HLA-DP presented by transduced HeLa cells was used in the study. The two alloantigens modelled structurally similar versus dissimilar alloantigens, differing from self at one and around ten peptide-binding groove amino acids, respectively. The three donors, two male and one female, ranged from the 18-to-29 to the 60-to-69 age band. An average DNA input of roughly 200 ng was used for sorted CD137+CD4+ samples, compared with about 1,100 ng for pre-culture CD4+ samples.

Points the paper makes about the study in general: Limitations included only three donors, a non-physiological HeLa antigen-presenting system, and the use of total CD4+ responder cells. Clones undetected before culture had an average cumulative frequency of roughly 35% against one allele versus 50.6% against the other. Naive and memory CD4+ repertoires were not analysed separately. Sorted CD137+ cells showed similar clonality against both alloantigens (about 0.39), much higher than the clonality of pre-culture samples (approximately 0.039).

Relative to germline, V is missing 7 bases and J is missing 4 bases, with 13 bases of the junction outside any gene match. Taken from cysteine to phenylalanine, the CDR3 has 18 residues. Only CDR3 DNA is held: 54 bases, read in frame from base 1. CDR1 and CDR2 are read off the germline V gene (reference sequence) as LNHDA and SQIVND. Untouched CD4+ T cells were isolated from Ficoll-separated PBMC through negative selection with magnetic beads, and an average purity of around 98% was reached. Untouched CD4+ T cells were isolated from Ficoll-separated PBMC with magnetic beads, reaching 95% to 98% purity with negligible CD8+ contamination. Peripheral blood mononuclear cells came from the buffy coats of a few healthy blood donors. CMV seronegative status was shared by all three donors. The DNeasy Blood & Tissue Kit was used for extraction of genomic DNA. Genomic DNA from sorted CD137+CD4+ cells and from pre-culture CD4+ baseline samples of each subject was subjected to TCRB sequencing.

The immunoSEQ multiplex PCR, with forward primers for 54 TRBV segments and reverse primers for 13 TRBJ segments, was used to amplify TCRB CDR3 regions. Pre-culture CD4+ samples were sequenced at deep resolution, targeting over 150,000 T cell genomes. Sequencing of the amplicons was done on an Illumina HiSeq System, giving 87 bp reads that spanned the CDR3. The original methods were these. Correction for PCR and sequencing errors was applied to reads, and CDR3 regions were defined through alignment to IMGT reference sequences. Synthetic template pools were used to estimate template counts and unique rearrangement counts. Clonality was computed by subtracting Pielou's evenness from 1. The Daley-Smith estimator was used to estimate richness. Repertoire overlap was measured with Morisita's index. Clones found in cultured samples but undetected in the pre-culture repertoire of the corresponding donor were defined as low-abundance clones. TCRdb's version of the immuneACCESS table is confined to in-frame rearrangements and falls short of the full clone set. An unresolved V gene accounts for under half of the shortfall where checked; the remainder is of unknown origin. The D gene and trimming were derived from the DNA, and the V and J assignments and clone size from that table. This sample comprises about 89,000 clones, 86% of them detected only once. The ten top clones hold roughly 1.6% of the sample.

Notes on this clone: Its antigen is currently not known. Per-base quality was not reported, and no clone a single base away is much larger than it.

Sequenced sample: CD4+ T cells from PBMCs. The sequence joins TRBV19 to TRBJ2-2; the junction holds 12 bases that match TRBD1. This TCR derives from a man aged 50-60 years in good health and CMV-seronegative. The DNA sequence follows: TGTGCCAGTATCCCCGGGACAGGGGGCGGTCGAGGCACCGGGGAGCTGTTTTTT. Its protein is CASIPGTGGGRGTGELFF.